The 22 T cell receptor beta chains below all came from one sample that was sequenced in a study of blood T cell repertoires in COVID-19. Clones were sequenced by immunoSEQ multiplex PCR, and TCRdb holds only the in-frame ones, with some missing. The repertoire holds over 200,000 clones, with 75% to 85% as singletons. Input material: PBMCs or T cells enriched from blood (not recorded which). These receptors were obtained from a man aged 40-49 years who had recovered from COVID-19.

This clone was seen more than once but under ten times. The chain employs TRBV3-1 (or the pseudogene TRBV3-2) and TRBJ1-1; 8 bases map to TRBD1. J was trimmed by 11 bases and V by 2 bases; bases with no gene match: 13. This CDR3 comprises 15 residues. Germline V CDR1 and CDR2: LGHDT, YNNKEL (reference sequence). Here the CDR3 DNA reads TGTGCCAGCAGCCAACAGACAGGGGCACTTCAATCGGCTTTCTTT. It is translated as CASSQQTGALQSAFF.

This clone was seen a few times. The V gene is TRBV5-1, the J gene TRBJ1-1, with a tentative D call TRBD1 (6 bases). This CDR3 is built from 14 residues. V was cut by 3 bases and J by 4 bases, with 13 bases left in between. Germline V gives CDR1 SGHRS, CDR2 YFSETQ. Written as DNA, the CDR3 is TGCGCCAGCAGCTCGCAAGGGGGAGCCACTGAAGCTTTCTTT. It specifies CASSSQGGATEAFF. The complete variable domain, with remaining parts taken from reference TRBV5-1 and TRBJ1-1, reads KAGVTQTPRYLIKTRGQQVTLSCSPISGHRSVSWYQQTPGQGLQFLFEYFSETQRNKGNFPGRFSGRQFSNSRSEMNVSTLELGDSALYLCASSSQGGATEAFFGQGTRLTVV.

The chain joins TRBV7-9 to TRBJ2-7; maybe TRBD1 (5 bases). V lost 3 bases, J lost 4 bases, and 13 bases lay in between. Germline assignment: CDR1 SEHNR and CDR2 FQNEAQ (reference sequence). This CDR3 is built from 14 residues. CDR3 protein: CASSFRQGEYEQYF. The CDR3, as DNA: TGTGCCAGCAGCTTCCGGCAGGGTGAATACGAGCAGTACTTC.

The table lists this clone with a few counts. The chain couples TRBV19 to TRBJ2-7; D is possibly TRBD1 (5 bases). With 6 bases removed from V and 6 bases from J, the gap between germline ends came to 18 bases. This CDR3 comprises 14 residues. Germline V CDR1 and CDR2: LNHDA, SQIVND (reference sequence). CDR3: CASSRLDRGSEQYF. Written as DNA, the CDR3 is TGTGCCAGTAGCAGACTTGACAGAGGTAGCGAGCAGTACTTC. The variable domain in full, completed from reference TRBV19 and TRBJ2-7, reads DGGITQSPKYLFRKEGQNVTLSCEQNLNHDAMYWYRQDPGQGLRLIYYSQIVNDFQKGDIAEGYSVSREKKESFPLTVTSAQKNPTAFYLCASSRLDRGSEQYFGPGTRLTVT.

Here the CDR3 reads CASSPRLTGGSEAFF. The CDR3 DNA is TGTGCCAGCTCACCACGTTTAACAGGGGGTAGTGAAGCTTTCTTT. The chain carries TRBV18 and TRBJ1-1; 8 positions agree with TRBD1. The CDR3 covers 15 residues. The V gene end was trimmed by 1 base and the J gene end by 7 bases; junction bases not matched to a gene: 8. Germline V gene lookup returns CDR1 KGHSH and CDR2 LQKENI.

The chain couples TRBV12-3 or TRBV12-4 to TRBJ1-4; D uncertain. Trimming left V 3 bases short and J 5 bases short, with 7 bases between. This CDR3 is built from 13 residues. CDR3 in amino acids: CASSFGGNEKLFF. CDR3 in DNA: TGTGCCAGCAGTTTCGGAGGGAATGAAAAACTGTTTTTT.

The CDR3 region is CASSPSPQVDTEAFF. The CDR3 nucleotides read TGTGCCAGCTCACCGTCACCACAGGTTGACACTGAAGCTTTCTTT. The chain links TRBV18 to TRBJ1-1; TRBD1 is a possible D gene (5 bases). From germline, CDR1 is KGHSH and CDR2 LQKENI. V lost 3 bases to trimming and J lost 3 bases, with 14 bases between them. The length of the CDR3 is 15 residues.

The rearrangement joins TRBV9 to TRBJ2-3; maybe TRBD1 (5 bases). The CDR3 length is 18 residues. V shed 0 bases and J shed 0 bases, with 17 bases lying between them. Germline V gene sequence: CDR1 SGDLS, CDR2 YYNGEE. The CDR3 is CASSVGGGGFTSTDTQYF. DNA of the CDR3: TGTGCCAGCAGCGTAGGGGGCGGCGGCTTTACTAGCACAGATACGCAGTATTTT.

This chain's CDR3 is CAISTDRGEQFF. The CDR3 DNA sequence: TGTGCCATCAGCACGGACAGGGGTGAGCAGTTCTTC. The V gene is TRBV10-3, the J gene TRBJ2-1; 9 bases align to TRBD1. This CDR3 is built from 12 residues. Trimming at V came to 6 bases and at J to 9 bases, leaving 3 bases not matched to a gene. Germline V gene sequence: CDR1 ENHRY, CDR2 SYGVKD.

This chain links TRBV9 with TRBJ1-3; D unresolved. The CDR3 is 15 residues long. V was trimmed by 0 bases and J by 0 bases, leaving 7 bases between them. Germline values: CDR1 SGDLS, CDR2 YYNGEE. The CDR3 reads CASSVGPLSGNTIYF. The CDR3 nucleotides read TGTGCCAGCAGCGTAGGTCCCCTCTCTGGAAACACCATATATTTT.

This sequence joins TRBV15 and TRBJ2-2, with D maybe TRBD2 (6 bases). CDR1 and CDR2 from the germline V gene are LNHNV and YYDKDF (reference sequence). The CDR3 contains 16 residues. The ends were cut back, 8 bases at V and 4 bases at J, with 20 bases in the middle. CDR3 loop: CATQRRGSLLTGELFF. The CDR3 nucleotides are TGTGCCACCCAAAGGAGGGGTTCCCTTCTCACCGGGGAGCTGTTTTTT.

As concerns this clone: The same CDR3 can be traced to other DNA sequences in this sample. The chain recombines TRBV5-1 with TRBJ2-7, with TRBD2 identical over 8 bases. V lost 5 bases to trimming and J lost 1 base; unmatched junction nucleotides: 5. The germline gives CDR1 SGHRS, CDR2 YFSETQ. The length of the CDR3 is 14 residues. CDR3 coding DNA: TGCGCCAGCAGTCAAACGGGGGGGTCCTACGAGCAGTACTTC. This encodes CASSQTGGSYEQYF.

About this clone: Different DNA sequences within this sample yield the same CDR3. The chain combines TRBV9 with TRBJ1-2, with D possibly being TRBD1 (5 bases). Germline V lookup: CDR1 SGDLS, CDR2 YYNGEE. The CDR3 contains 11 residues. V was shortened by 3 bases and J by 11 bases, with 11 bases between the two germline ends. Here the CDR3 reads CASSAFGGYTF. The CDR3 nucleotides are TGTGCCAGCAGCGCGTTCGGGGGATACACCTTC.

This clone has only one observation. The chain recombines TRBV7-9 with TRBJ1-1; possible D gene TRBD1, 5 bases. The CDR3 extends over 16 amino acids. Germline V CDR1 and CDR2: SEHNR, FQNEAQ (reference sequence). V lost 5 bases and J 6 bases, leaving 22 bases between the germline ends. The CDR3 DNA reads as TGTGCCAGCAGCCTAACAATTTGGGGGGGTGAGGCTGAAGCTTTCTTT. Translation: CASSLTIWGGEAEAFF.

The chain carries TRBV5-1 and TRBJ2-7; 10 nucleotides align to TRBD2. The CDR3 covers 17 residues. In germline, CDR1 is SGHRS, CDR2 YFSETQ. V lost 4 bases, J lost 1 base, and 11 bases stayed unmatched. The CDR3 DNA reads as TGCGCCAGCAGCCCACCAAATAGCGGGAGGTCGTCCTACGAGCAGTACTTC. It specifies CASSPPNSGRSSYEQYF. Full variable domain (missing parts from reference TRBV5-1 and TRBJ2-7): KAGVTQTPRYLIKTRGQQVTLSCSPISGHRSVSWYQQTPGQGLQFLFEYFSETQRNKGNFPGRFSGRQFSNSRSEMNVSTLELGDSALYLCASSPPNSGRSSYEQYFGPGTRLTVT.

This chain connects TRBV3-1 (or the pseudogene TRBV3-2) to TRBJ1-4, with D possibly being TRBD1 (6 bases). CDR1 is LGHDT and CDR2 is YNNKEL in the germline V gene (reference sequence). The length of the CDR3 is 15 residues. V was shortened by 4 bases and J by 4 bases, with 13 bases between the two germline ends. This CDR3 is CASSPMGASNEKLFF. As DNA, the CDR3 is TGTGCCAGCAGCCCCATGGGGGCGAGTAATGAAAAACTGTTTTTT.

The chain combines TRBV5-5 with TRBJ1-4; D is undetermined. The V gene lost 0 bases and the J gene lost 5 bases, with 11 bases spanning the gap. The CDR3 is 15 residues long. Germline V gives CDR1 SGHKS, CDR2 YYEKEE (reference sequence). CDR3 in amino acids: CASSLVAGLNEKLFF. The CDR3 coding sequence is TGTGCCAGCAGCTTGGTCGCCGGTTTGAATGAAAAACTGTTTTTT.

This rearrangement joins TRBV5-1 to TRBJ2-1; a weak D match, TRBD2 (6 bases). The CDR3 covers 14 residues. Trimming shortened V by 0 bases and J by 7 bases, and 11 bases separated the two germline ends. The germline gives CDR1 SGHRS, CDR2 YFSETQ. CDR3 loop: CASSLELARNEQFF. DNA of the CDR3: TGCGCCAGCAGCTTGGAACTAGCTAGGAATGAGCAGTTCTTC.

V usage is TRBV19 and J usage is TRBJ2-7; D remains unclear. The V end lost 4 bases, the J end lost 1 base, and 8 bases lay between the germline ends. The CDR3 sequence is 13 residues long. Germline assignment: CDR1 LNHDA and CDR2 SQIVND (reference sequence). The CDR3 region is CASSRSGSYEQYF. The CDR3 DNA reads TGTGCCAGTAGTAGATCCGGGTCCTACGAGCAGTACTTC.

The chain uses TRBV6-2 or TRBV6-3 and TRBJ1-2; D is ambiguous. V was shortened by 6 bases and J by 4 bases, with 12 bases between the two germline ends. The V gene's germline CDR1 is MNHEY and CDR2 SVGEGT. The length of the CDR3 is 13 residues. The CDR3 coding sequence is TGTGCCAGCAGCCCGACGGACTCCTATGGCTACACCTTC. Translating it yields CASSPTDSYGYTF.

The gene calls are TRBV9 and TRBJ1-1, with a tentative D call TRBD1 (5 bases). CDR1 and CDR2 from the germline V gene are SGDLS and YYNGEE. V dropped 5 bases and J dropped 5 bases, with 16 bases sitting between them. The CDR3 extends over 14 amino acids. The CDR3: CASSNQGLGTEAFF. The CDR3 region has the DNA TGTGCCAGCAGTAACCAGGGTCTAGGGACTGAAGCTTTCTTT.

The rearrangement links TRBV9 to TRBJ1-1; no clear D gene. The CDR3 extends over 14 amino acids. Germline V gene sequence: CDR1 SGDLS, CDR2 YYNGEE. V was clipped by 2 bases and J by 5 bases, with 13 bases between them. The CDR3 region has the DNA TGTGCCAGCAGCGTCCCCCCGAGGAATACTGAAGCTTTCTTT. This encodes CASSVPPRNTEAFF.